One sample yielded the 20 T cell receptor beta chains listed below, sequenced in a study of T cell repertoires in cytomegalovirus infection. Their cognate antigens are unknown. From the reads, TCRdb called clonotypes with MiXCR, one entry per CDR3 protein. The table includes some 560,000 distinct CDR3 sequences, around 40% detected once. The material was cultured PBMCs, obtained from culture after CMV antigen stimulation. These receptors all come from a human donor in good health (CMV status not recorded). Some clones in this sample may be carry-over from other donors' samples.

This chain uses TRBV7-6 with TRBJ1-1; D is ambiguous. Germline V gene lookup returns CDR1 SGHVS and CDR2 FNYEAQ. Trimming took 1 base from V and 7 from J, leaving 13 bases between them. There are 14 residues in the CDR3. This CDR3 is CASSLGGEGFEAFF. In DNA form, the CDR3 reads TGTGCCAGCAGCTTAGGGGGTGAAGGTTTTGAAGCTTTCTTT.

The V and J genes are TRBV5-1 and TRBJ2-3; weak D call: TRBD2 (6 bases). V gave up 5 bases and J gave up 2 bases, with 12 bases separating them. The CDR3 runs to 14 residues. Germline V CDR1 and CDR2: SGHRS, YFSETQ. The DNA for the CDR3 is TGCGCCAGCAGGAATGCGGGAATCACAGATACGCAGTATTTT. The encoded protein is CASRNAGITDTQYF.

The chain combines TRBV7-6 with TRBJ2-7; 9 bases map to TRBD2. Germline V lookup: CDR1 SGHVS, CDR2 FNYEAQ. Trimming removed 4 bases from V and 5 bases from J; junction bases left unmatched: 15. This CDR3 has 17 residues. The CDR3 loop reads CASSSSPGGRALNEQYF. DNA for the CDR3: TGTGCCAGCAGCTCCTCCCCGGGCGGGAGGGCCCTGAACGAGCAGTACTTC.

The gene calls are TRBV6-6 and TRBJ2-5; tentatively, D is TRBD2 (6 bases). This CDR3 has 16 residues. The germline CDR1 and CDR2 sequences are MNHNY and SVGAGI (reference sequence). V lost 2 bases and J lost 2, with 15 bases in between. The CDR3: CASSYPPGRGQETQYF. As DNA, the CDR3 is TGTGCCAGCAGTTACCCTCCCGGACGGGGGCAAGAGACCCAGTACTTC.

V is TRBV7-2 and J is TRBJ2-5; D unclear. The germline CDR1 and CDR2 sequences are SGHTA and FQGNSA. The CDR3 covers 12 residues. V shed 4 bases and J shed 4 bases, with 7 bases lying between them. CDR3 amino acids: CASSSILETQYF. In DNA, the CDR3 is TGTGCCAGCAGCTCGATCCTAGAGACCCAGTACTTC.

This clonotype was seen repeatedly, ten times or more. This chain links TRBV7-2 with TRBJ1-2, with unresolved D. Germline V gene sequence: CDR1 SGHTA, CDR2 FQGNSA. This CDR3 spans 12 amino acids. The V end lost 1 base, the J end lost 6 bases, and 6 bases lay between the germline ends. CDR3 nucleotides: TGTGCCAGCAGCTTAGTACGGGATGGCTACACCTTC. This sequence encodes CASSLVRDGYTF.

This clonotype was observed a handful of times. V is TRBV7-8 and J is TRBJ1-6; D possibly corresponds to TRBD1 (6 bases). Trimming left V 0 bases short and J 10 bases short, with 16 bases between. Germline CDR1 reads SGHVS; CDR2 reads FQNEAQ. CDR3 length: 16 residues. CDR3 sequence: CASSLAWSGEWSPLHF. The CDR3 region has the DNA TGTGCCAGCAGCTTAGCGTGGTCAGGGGAGTGGTCACCCCTCCACTTT.

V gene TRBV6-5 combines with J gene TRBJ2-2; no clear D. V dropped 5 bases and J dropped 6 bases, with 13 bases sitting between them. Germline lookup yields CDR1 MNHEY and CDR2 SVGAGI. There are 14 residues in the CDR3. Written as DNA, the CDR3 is TGTGCCAGCAGTCCGACCCCCCAGTCCGGGGAGCTGTTTTTT. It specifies CASSPTPQSGELFF.

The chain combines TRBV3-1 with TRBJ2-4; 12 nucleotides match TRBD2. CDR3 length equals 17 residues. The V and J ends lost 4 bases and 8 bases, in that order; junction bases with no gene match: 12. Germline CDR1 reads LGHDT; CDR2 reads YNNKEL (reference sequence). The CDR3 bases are TGTGCCAGCAGCCCGGGACTAGCGGGTCTCTCTGGGGACATTCAGTACTTC. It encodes CASSPGLAGLSGDIQYF.

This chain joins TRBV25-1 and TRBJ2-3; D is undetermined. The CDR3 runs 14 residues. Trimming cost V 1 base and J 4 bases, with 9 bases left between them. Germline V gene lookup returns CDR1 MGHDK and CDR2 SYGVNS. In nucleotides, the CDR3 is TGTGCCAGCAGTGAATTAGACCCGCCAGATACGCAGTATTTT. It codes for CASSELDPPDTQYF.

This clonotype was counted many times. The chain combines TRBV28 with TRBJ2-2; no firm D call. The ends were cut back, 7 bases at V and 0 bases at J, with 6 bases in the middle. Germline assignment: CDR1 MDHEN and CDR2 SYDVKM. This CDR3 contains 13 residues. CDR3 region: CASTSSNTGELFF. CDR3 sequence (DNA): TGTGCCAGCACCAGTTCGAACACCGGGGAGCTGTTTTTT.

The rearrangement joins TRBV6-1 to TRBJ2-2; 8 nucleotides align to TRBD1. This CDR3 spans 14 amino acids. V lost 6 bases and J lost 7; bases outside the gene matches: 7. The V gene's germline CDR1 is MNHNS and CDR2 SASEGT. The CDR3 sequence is CASRTQGADGELFF. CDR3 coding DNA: TGTGCCAGCAGAACTCAGGGGGCCGACGGGGAGCTGTTTTTT.

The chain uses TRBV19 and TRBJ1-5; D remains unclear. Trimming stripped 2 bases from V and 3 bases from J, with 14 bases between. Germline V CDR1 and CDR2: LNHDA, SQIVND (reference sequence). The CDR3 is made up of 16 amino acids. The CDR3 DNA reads TGTGCCAGTAGTATATTTCCCTTTTTACTCAATCAGCCCCAGCATTTT. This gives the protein CASSIFPFLLNQPQHF.

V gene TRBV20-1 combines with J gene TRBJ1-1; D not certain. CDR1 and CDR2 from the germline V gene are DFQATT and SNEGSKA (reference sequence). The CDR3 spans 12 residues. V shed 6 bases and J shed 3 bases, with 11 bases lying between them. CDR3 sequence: CSARRDYTEAFF. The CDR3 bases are TGCAGTGCCCGAAGGGATTACACTGAAGCTTTCTTT.

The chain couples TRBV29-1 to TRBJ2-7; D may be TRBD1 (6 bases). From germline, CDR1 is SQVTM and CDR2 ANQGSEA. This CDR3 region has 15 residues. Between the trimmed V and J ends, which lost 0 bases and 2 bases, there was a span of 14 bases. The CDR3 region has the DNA TGCAGCGTTGAAGACGGGCAGGGGCGGACCTACGAGCAGTACTTC. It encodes CSVEDGQGRTYEQYF.

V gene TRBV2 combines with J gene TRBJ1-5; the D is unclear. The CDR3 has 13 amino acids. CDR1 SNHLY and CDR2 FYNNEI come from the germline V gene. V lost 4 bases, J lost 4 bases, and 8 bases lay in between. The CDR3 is CASSVDLNQPQHF. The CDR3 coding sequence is TGTGCCAGCAGTGTGGACCTTAATCAGCCCCAGCATTTT.

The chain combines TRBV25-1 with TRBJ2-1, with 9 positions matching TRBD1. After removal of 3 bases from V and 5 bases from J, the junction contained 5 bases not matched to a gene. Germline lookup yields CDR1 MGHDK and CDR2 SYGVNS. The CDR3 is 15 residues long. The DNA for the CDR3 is TGTGCCAGCAGTGACTCGACAGGGGGGGACAATGAGCAGTTCTTC. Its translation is CASSDSTGGDNEQFF.

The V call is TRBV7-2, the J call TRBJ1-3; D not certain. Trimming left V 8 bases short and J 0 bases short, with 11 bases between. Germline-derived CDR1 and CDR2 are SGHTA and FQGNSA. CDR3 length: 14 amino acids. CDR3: CASGRPFSGNTIYF. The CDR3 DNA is TGTGCCAGCGGAAGACCCTTCTCTGGAAACACCATATATTTT.

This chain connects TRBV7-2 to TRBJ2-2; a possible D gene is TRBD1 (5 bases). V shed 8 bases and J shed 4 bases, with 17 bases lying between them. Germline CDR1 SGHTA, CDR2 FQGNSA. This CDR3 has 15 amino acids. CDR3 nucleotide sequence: TGTGCCAGCTGGGGCCTGCCGCCACTCACCGGGGAGCTGTTTTTT. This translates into CASWGLPPLTGELFF.

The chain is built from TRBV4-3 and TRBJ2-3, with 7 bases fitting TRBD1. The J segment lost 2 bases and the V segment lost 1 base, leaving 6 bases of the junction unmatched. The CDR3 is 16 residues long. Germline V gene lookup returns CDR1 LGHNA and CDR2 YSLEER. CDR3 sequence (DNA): TGCGCCAGCAGCCAAGTAGGGACAGAAAACACAGATACGCAGTATTTT. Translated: CASSQVGTENTDTQYF.